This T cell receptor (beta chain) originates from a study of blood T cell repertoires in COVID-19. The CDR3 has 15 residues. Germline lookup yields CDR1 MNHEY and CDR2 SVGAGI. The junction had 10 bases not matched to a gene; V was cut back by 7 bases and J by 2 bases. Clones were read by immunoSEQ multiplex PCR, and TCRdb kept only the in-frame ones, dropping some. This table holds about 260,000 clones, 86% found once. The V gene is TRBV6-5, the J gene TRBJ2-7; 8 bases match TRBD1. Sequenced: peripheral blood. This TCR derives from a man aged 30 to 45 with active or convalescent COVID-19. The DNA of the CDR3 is TGTGCCAGCACCAAGAGGGACAGGCAACCCTACGAGCAGTACTTC. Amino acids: CASTKRDRQPYEQYF.